Sequencing of this T cell receptor beta chain was carried out in a study of naive and memory T cell subsets. V lost 1 base and J lost 4, with 12 bases in between. Germline CDR1 reads SGHRS; CDR2 reads YFSETQ. CDR3 length equals 15 residues. Notes on this clonotype: Antigen: not known.

An equimolar mix of two oligonucleotides served as the beta constant-region primer for TRBC1 and TRBC2. Ligated cDNA was amplified by four rounds of PCR with nested alpha and beta constant-region primers and SP2. MiXCR, applied by TCRdb to the UMI-ligation and nested PCR reads, yields one record per CDR3 protein. The repertoire holds more than 100,000 distinct CDR3 sequences, roughly 36% seen once, with less than 1% in the top ten. After the first PCR, alpha and beta chain libraries were processed separately. Study-wide results and caveats: Over 95% of naive TCR sequences appeared only once after error correction, unlike memory subsets. In CD4 and CD8 cells, diversity dropped from naive through EMRA. TCR abundance followed a power law differing between naive and memory subsets.

Sequencing was performed on central memory CD4+ T cells from blood. V and J are TRBV5-1 and TRBJ1-5; the D is unclear. The origin of this receptor is a human donor in good health. The CDR3 DNA follows: TGCGCCAGCAGCTTGTCGGGAGGTCAGAATCAGCCCCAGCATTTT. It encodes CASSLSGGQNQPQHF.